One sample yielded the 17 T cell receptor beta chains listed below, sequenced in a study of cytomegalovirus exposure and HLA in healthy donors. A multiplex PCR was run with 60 Vbeta primers and 13 Jbeta primers. Clones were read by immunoSEQ multiplex PCR, and TCRdb kept only the in-frame ones, dropping some. The sample shows some 110,000 clones, 60% to 80% of them seen only once. Sequenced material: PBMCs. Receptors originate from a man in his 60s in good health and CMV-seropositive.

This rearrangement joins TRBV23-1 to TRBJ1-2; the match to TRBD1 covers 7 bases. TRBV23-1 is assigned to the ORF class and has an uncertain function. There are 15 residues in the CDR3. V shed 6 bases, J shed 1 base, and the junction held 8 bases outside the gene matches. This CDR3 is CASRSPRGINYGYTF. CDR3 DNA sequence: TGCGCCAGCAGGAGCCCCAGGGGGATTAACTATGGCTACACCTTC.

This chain joins TRBV9 and TRBJ1-6; no clear D. This CDR3 has 14 residues. Germline CDR1 is SGDLS and CDR2 is YYNGEE. V lost 2 bases, J lost 10 bases, and 13 bases lay in between. CDR3 loop: CASSVEQERSPLHF. DNA of the CDR3: TGTGCCAGCAGCGTCGAGCAGGAACGGTCACCCCTCCACTTT.

The chain uses TRBV2 and TRBJ2-5; 7 bases agree with TRBD1. The J call is in doubt because the DNA end fits TRBJ2-7 better. The germline V gene has CDR1 SNHLY and CDR2 FYNNEI. This CDR3 is 14 amino acids long. CDR3 loop: CASSEKGASYEQYF. The CDR3 DNA reads as TGTGCCAGCAGTGAAAAGGGGGCTAGCTACGAGCAGTACTTC.

The V gene is TRBV6-5, the J gene TRBJ1-6; maybe TRBD1 (6 bases). The germline V gene has CDR1 MNHEY and CDR2 SVGAGI. V was cut by 4 bases and J by 7 bases, with 17 bases left in between. The CDR3 extends over 16 amino acids. CDR3 coding DNA: TGTGCCAGCAGTTCGGACAGCGACCCTAGGAATTCACCCCTCCACTTT. Protein: CASSSDSDPRNSPLHF.

This clone has a single count. This sequence joins TRBV5-1 and TRBJ2-7; the match to TRBD2 covers 14 bases. CDR1 and CDR2 (germline): SGHRS, YFSETQ. J was trimmed by 5 bases and V by 2 bases; bases with no gene match: 9. The CDR3 consists of 17 residues. The CDR3 sequence is CASSFLTSGGAGHEQYF. The CDR3, as DNA: TGCGCCAGCAGCTTCCTGACTAGCGGGGGGGCCGGCCACGAGCAGTACTTC.

V is TRBV5-4 and J is TRBJ2-2; D ambiguous. The CDR3 length is 13 residues. Germline V lookup: CDR1 SGHNT, CDR2 YYREEE (reference sequence). Trimming took off 0 bases at V and 7 bases at J, with 7 bases between the two ends. CDR3 region: CASSLDGYGELFF. CDR3 bases: TGTGCCAGCAGCTTGGACGGGTACGGGGAGCTGTTTTTT.

The table lists this clone with a count of one. The J gene is TRBJ2-5, the V gene TRBV10-3; 8 positions agree with TRBD1. The CDR3 is 13 residues long. The V segment lost 10 bases and the J segment 4 bases; nucleotides outside the gene matches: 8. CDR1 ENHRY and CDR2 SYGVKD come from the germline V gene. The DNA of the CDR3 is TGTGCCACCTCGACAGGGGTAGGAGAGACCCAGTACTTC. The encoded protein is CATSTGVGETQYF.

The V gene is TRBV10-3, the J gene TRBJ2-2; the match to TRBD1 covers 8 bases. V lost 10 bases to trimming and J lost 0 bases; unmatched junction nucleotides: 7. Germline-derived CDR1 and CDR2 are ENHRY and SYGVKD. The length of the CDR3 is 15 residues. Here the CDR3 DNA reads TGTGCCACCCGATGGACAGGGCCGAACACCGGGGAGCTGTTTTTT. This gives the protein CATRWTGPNTGELFF.

This clone was found a few times. CDR3 region: CASTGSLNTEAFF. The DNA of the CDR3 is TGCGCCAGCACCGGGAGTTTGAACACTGAAGCTTTCTTT. The chain is built from TRBV10-1 and TRBJ1-1; D not certain. CDR3 length equals 13 residues. With 7 bases removed from V and 0 bases from J, the gap between germline ends came to 9 bases. In germline, CDR1 is WNHNN, CDR2 SYGVQD (reference sequence).

The J gene is TRBJ2-7, the V gene TRBV12-5; maybe TRBD1 (7 bases). Trimming removed 7 bases at V and 3 bases at J, with 16 bases between. This CDR3 contains 14 residues. Per germline, CDR1 LGHNT and CDR2 FRNRAP. CDR3 DNA: TGTGCTAGTGTCTCTGGAGGGGGCCACTACGAGCAGTACTTC. This encodes CASVSGGGHYEQYF.

The rearrangement joins TRBV6-4 to TRBJ2-1, with 11 bases that match TRBD2. This CDR3 spans 16 amino acids. J lost 2 bases, V lost 2 bases, and 2 bases had no gene match. The germline V gene has CDR1 MRHNA and CDR2 SNTAGT. The CDR3 here is CASSDDSGGAYNEQFF. The CDR3 region has the DNA TGTGCCAGCAGTGACGATAGCGGGGGGGCCTACAATGAGCAGTTCTTC.

This chain joins TRBV10-1 and TRBJ2-7; possibly TRBD2 for D (7 bases). The germline gives CDR1 WNHNN, CDR2 SYGVQD (reference sequence). Trimming pared 3 bases from V and 4 bases from J, leaving 13 bases between. The CDR3 runs 14 residues. Here the CDR3 reads CASSEGGGRYEQYF. In nucleotides, the CDR3 is TGCGCCAGCAGTGAAGGGGGGGGGAGGTACGAGCAGTACTTC.

The V call is TRBV7-2, the J call TRBJ2-1, with 10 nucleotides matching TRBD2. This CDR3 is built from 15 residues. Per the germline V gene, CDR1 is SGHTA and CDR2 is FQGNSA. V was clipped by 2 bases and J by 9 bases; unmatched bases: 7. Written as DNA, the CDR3 is TGTGCCAGCAGCTTAACGGCTAGCGGGGGAAGTGAGCAGTTCTTC. Protein sequence: CASSLTASGGSEQFF.

This chain links TRBV7-2 with TRBJ2-2; D is possibly TRBD1 (6 bases). V lost 8 bases to trimming and J lost 1 base, with 11 bases between them. CDR3 length equals 14 residues. Germline V lookup: CDR1 SGHTA, CDR2 FQGNSA. CDR3 loop: CASRQGKNTGELFF. The DNA for the CDR3 is TGTGCCAGCCGGCAGGGGAAGAACACCGGGGAGCTGTTTTTT.

The chain employs TRBV19 and TRBJ2-1; D is uncertain. Germline CDR1 and CDR2: LNHDA and SQIVND (reference sequence). The length of the CDR3 is 13 residues. Trimming left V 5 bases short and J 5 bases short, with 10 bases between. The CDR3 sequence is CASSAPEHNEQFF. CDR3 in DNA: TGTGCCAGTAGTGCCCCCGAGCACAATGAGCAGTTCTTC. Full variable domain (rest looked up from reference TRBV19 and TRBJ2-1): DGGITQSPKYLFRKEGQNVTLSCEQNLNHDAMYWYRQDPGQGLRLIYYSQIVNDFQKGDIAEGYSVSREKKESFPLTVTSAQKNPTAFYLCASSAPEHNEQFFGPGTRLTVL.

In its sample, this clone was seen a few times. The CDR3 loop reads CASSPGTGGLGSYGYTF. Here the CDR3 DNA reads TGTGCCAGTAGCCCCGGGACAGGGGGTCTTGGTAGCTATGGCTACACCTTC. V usage is TRBV19 and J usage is TRBJ1-2; 11 bases fit TRBD1. This CDR3 has 17 residues. Trimming removed 6 bases from V and 4 bases from J; junction bases left unmatched: 13. Germline-derived CDR1 and CDR2 are LNHDA and SQIVND (reference sequence).

This chain links TRBV29-1 with TRBJ1-3; D is uncertain. This CDR3 comprises 13 residues. Germline values: CDR1 SQVTM, CDR2 ANQGSEA. Trimming shortened V by 5 bases and J by 0 bases, and 8 bases separated the two germline ends. The CDR3 nucleotides are TGCAGCGTTACACGGAGCTCTGGAAACACCATATATTTT. It yields the protein CSVTRSSGNTIYF.